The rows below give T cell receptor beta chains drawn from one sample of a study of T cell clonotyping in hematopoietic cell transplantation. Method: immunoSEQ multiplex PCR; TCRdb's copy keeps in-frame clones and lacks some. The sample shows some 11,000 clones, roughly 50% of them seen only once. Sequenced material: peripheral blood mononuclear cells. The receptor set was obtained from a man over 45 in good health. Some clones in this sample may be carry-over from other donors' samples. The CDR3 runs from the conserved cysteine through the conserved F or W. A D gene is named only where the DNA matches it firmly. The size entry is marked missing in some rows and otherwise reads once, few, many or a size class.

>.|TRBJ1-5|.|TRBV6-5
TGTGCCAGCAGCGCTGAAACAGGGAAACAGCCCCAGCATTTT
CASSAETGKQPQHF
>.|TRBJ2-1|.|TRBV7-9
TGTGCCAGCAGCTCGACCCGGAGCTCCTACAATGAGCAGTTCTTC
CASSSTRSSYNEQFF
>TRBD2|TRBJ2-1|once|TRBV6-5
TGTGCCAGCAGTAACAGCGGGACTTACAATGAGCAGTTCTTC
CASSNSGTYNEQFF
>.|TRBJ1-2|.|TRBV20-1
TGCAGTGCTAGATCCATTGATGGCTACACCTTC
CSARSIDGYTF
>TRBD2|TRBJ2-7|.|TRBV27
TGTGCCAGCAGTCCCCTAGCGGGAGGCCCCTCCTACGAGCAGTACTTC
CASSPLAGGPSYEQYF
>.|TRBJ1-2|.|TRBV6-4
TGTGCCAGCAGTGAATCAGGGGATTACAGTGGCTACACCTTC
CASSESGDYSGYTF
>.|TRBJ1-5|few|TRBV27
TGTGCCAGCAGTTTATTGGGGGGCTTCAGCAATCAGCCCCAGCATTTT
CASSLLGGFSNQPQHF
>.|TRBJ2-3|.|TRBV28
TGTGCCAGCAGTTTAGGCAGCTCCGATACGCAGTATTTT
CASSLGSSDTQYF
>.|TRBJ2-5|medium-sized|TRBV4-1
TGCGCCAGCAGCCAAGATCATGGGGCCCAGTACTTC
CASSQDHGAQYF
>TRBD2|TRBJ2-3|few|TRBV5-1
TGCGCCAGCAGCTTGTCTGGACTAGCGGGAGAGTTT
CASSLSGLAGEF
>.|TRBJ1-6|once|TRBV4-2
TGTGCCAGCAGCCAAGATGGCCTGGGGGCCCGGGGTTCACCCCTCCACTTT
CASSQDGLGARGSPLHF
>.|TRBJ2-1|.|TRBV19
TGTGCCAGTACGCGGGTTTTCTCCTACAATGAGCAGTTCTTC
CASTRVFSYNEQFF
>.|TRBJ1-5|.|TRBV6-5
TGTGCCAGCAGCGGGGGACTAAGGCAGCCCCAGCATTTT
CASSGGLRQPQHF
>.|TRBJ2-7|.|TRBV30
TGTGCCTGGAGTAACAGCTACGAGCAGTACTTC
CAWSNSYEQYF
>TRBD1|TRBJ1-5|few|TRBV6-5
TGTGCCAGCAGCTCAGGGGGGAGCAATCAGCCCCAGCATTTT
CASSSGGSNQPQHF
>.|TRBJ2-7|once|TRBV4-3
TGCGCCAGCAGCCAAGATTGGCTTCTGAGCTCCTACGAGCAGTACTTC
CASSQDWLLSSYEQYF
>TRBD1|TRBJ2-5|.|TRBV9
TGTGCCAGCAGCGCCGGGACAGCCGTCGGGGAGCAGTACTTC
CASSAGTAVGEQYF
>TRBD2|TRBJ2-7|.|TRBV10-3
TGTGCCATCAATCCGGGACTAGCGGGACCCGAGCAGTACTTC
CAINPGLAGPEQYF
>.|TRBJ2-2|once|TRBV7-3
TGTGCCAGCAGCAGGACAGTAGCCACCGGGGAGCTGTTTTTT
CASSRTVATGELFF
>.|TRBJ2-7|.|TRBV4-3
TGCGCCAGCAGCCAAGAACGGGGTTATTACGAGCAGTACTTC
CASSQERGYYEQYF
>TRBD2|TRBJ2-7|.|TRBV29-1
TGCAGCGTAACTAGCGGGACCCGGGAGCAGTACTTC
CSVTSGTREQYF
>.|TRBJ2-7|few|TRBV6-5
TGTGCCAGCAGTGCCATTCCTAGAGCCGAGCAGTACTTC
CASSAIPRAEQYF
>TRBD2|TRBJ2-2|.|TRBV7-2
TGTGCCAGCACCTCAACTAGCGGGAAGGGGGAGCTGTTTTTT
CASTSTSGKGELFF
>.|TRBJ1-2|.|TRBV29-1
TGCAGCGCCACAGGGTACTATGGCTACACCTTC
CSATGYYGYTF
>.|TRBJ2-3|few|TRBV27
TGTGCCAGCAGTTCGGCAGGGGGGAATACGCAGTATTTT
CASSSAGGNTQYF
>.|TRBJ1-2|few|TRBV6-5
TGTGCCAGCAGCCTCAGGGAAGGTGGCTATGGCTACACCTTC
CASSLREGGYGYTF
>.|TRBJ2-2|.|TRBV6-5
TGTGCCAGCAGTTATTTAGGACAGCGGACCGGGGAGCTGTTTTTT
CASSYLGQRTGELFF
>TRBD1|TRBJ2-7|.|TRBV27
TGTGCCAGCAGCCACGGACAGGCCTACGAGCAGTACTTC
CASSHGQAYEQYF
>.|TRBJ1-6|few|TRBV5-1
TGCGCCAGCAGCGACGTTTGGGGGCGATATAATTCACCCCTCCACTTT
CASSDVWGRYNSPLHF
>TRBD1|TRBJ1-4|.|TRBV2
TGTGCCAGCAGTTTGGGACAGGCCCTTGAAAAACTGTTTTTT
CASSLGQALEKLFF
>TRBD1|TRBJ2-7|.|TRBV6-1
TGTGCCAGCAGTGACTCCGGGACAGGGACCCACGAGCAGTACTTC
CASSDSGTGTHEQYF
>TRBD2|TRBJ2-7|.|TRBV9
TGTGCCAGCAGTGATTCTAGCGGGAGGGCCCTCGGGGCCTACGAGCAGTACTTC
CASSDSSGRALGAYEQYF
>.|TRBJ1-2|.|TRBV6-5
TGTGCCAGCAAAACAGAAAATTATGGCTACACCTTC
CASKTENYGYTF
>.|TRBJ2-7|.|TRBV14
TGTGCCAGCAGCCGGGGGTGGAACGAGCAGTACTTC
CASSRGWNEQYF
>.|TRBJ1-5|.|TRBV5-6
TGTGCCAGCAGCTCAACAGGGATGGAACAGCCCCAGCATTTT
CASSSTGMEQPQHF
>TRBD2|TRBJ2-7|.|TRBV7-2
TGTGCCAGCAGCACTCAAGGGGGTAGCGGGAACTCCTACGAGCAGTACTTC
CASSTQGGSGNSYEQYF
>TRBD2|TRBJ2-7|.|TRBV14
TGTGCCAGCAGCCAAGAATTAGCTAGCGGGCGCTACGAGCAGTACTTC
CASSQELASGRYEQYF
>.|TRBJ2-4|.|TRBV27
TGTGCCAGCAGTCCGCCGAGGGGGGGCATTCAGTACTTC
CASSPPRGGIQYF
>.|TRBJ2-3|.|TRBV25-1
TGTGCCAGCAGTGAGACTCCCAATACGCAGTATTTT
CASSETPNTQYF
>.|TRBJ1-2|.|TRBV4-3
TGCGCCAGCAGCCAATGGAGGCAGGATAACTATGGCTACACCTTC
CASSQWRQDNYGYTF